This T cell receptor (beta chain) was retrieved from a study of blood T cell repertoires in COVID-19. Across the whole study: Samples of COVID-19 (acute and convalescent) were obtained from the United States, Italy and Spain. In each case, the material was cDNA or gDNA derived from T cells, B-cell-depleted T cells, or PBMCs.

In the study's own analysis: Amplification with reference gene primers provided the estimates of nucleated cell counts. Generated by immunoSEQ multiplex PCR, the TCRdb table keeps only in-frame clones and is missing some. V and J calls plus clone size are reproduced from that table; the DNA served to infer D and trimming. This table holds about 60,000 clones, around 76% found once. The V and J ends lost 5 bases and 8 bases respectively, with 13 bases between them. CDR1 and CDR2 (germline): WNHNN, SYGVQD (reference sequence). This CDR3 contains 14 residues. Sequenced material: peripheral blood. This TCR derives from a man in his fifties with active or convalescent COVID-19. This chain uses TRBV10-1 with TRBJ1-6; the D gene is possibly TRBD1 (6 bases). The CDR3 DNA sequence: TGCGCCAGCAGTCAATCCGGGACACATTCACCCCTCCACTTT. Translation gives CASSQSGTHSPLHF.